Reported below is one TCR beta chain. TCRdb's copy holds only in-frame clones and misses some; the assay was immunoSEQ multiplex PCR. The profile shows around 300,000 clones, roughly 89% of them singletons. This entry is derived from a study of blood T cell repertoires in COVID-19. Per germline, CDR1 SGHNT and CDR2 YYREEE (reference sequence). V was cut by 0 bases and J by 1 base, with 16 bases left in between. The length of the CDR3 is 17 residues. The sequencing sample was made of peripheral blood. The chain combines TRBV5-4 with TRBJ1-2, with a possible D match to TRBD1 (6 bases). This sequence was found in a woman aged 30 to 39 with active or convalescent COVID-19. The CDR3 coding sequence is TGTGCCAGCAGCTTGGGAACCTTATACAGGGATAACTATGGCTACACCTTC. The encoded protein is CASSLGTLYRDNYGYTF.